The clone carrying this T cell receptor beta chain has only a few counts. Antigen unknown. Just one base apart from a much larger clone, this may be a read error. The sample is drawn from a study of T cells in Graves' hyperthyroidism and ophthalmopathy. From RNA transcripts, TCR beta CDR3 regions were amplified. TCR CDR3 underwent first-round RT-PCR with the HTBI primer set. From the multiplex PCR reads, TCRdb called clonotypes with MiXCR, one entry per CDR3 protein. The data show some 350,000 distinct CDR3 sequences, 12% to 15% seen once. Findings and limits, study-wide: Separation of ophthalmopathy from stable hyperthyroidism was achieved by a 13 V-J model.

The V gene lost 3 bases and the J gene lost 1 base, with 14 bases spanning the gap. Germline CDR1 reads DFQATT; CDR2 reads SNEGSKA (reference sequence). This CDR3 region has 15 residues. The source is a woman aged 60 to 75 with Graves' ophthalmopathy. V usage is TRBV20-1 and J usage is TRBJ2-3; D unclear. What was sequenced was blood. This CDR3 is CSASLTGARTDTQYF. In DNA form, the CDR3 reads TGCAGTGCTAGTTTGACTGGCGCCCGCACAGATACGCAGTATTTT.